The next 16 T cell receptor beta chains were all read from a single sample in a study of patients and donors after allogeneic stem cell transplantation. TCRdb redid the calling of the RT-PCR reads with MiXCR, one entry per CDR3 protein. The table lists 57,000 or so distinct CDR3 sequences, 13% of them singletons. What was sequenced was blood, either unsorted or a sorted T cell fraction (not recorded which). These receptors were obtained from a human donor who was either an allogeneic HSCT recipient or a stem cell or donor lymphocyte infusion donor (not recorded which). It is not recorded whose cells these are; they may come from a transplant donor.

Details on this clonotype: At one of its ends the junction is not consistent with the germline gene, which may arise from a read error. V gene TRBV5-1 combines with J gene TRBJ2-3; D uncertain. Germline V gives CDR1 SGHRS, CDR2 YFSETQ. The CDR3 extends over 12 amino acids. DNA of the CDR3: TGCGCCAGCAGCGTCCCCACAGATACGCAGTGTTTT. This codes for CASSVPTDTQCF.

Many counts were recorded for this clonotype. V is TRBV9 and J is TRBJ2-1; 11 nucleotides line up with TRBD2. CDR3 length: 16 residues. With 3 bases clipped from V and 0 bases from J, the junction kept 2 bases outside the gene matches. Germline-derived CDR1 and CDR2 are SGDLS and YYNGEE. The CDR3 DNA reads TGTGCCAGCAGCGCCGGGACTAGCGGCTCCTACAATGAGCAGTTCTTC. This gives the protein CASSAGTSGSYNEQFF.

The V call is TRBV28, the J call TRBJ2-7, with 9 bases that match TRBD1. The J segment lost 3 bases and the V segment lost 7 bases, leaving 13 bases of the junction unmatched. This CDR3 is 16 amino acids long. The germline V gene has CDR1 MDHEN and CDR2 SYDVKM. CDR3 region: CASIIPPDRGDYEQYF. CDR3 coding DNA: TGTGCCAGCATAATCCCCCCGGACAGGGGAGACTACGAGCAGTACTTC.

This clonotype was detected many times. V and J are TRBV4-2 and TRBJ1-5; TRBD1 agrees at 7 bases. V lost 1 base to trimming and J lost 7 bases; unmatched junction nucleotides: 4. CDR1 is LGHNA and CDR2 is YNFKEQ in the germline V gene. The length of the CDR3 is 14 residues. CDR3 amino acids: CASSQAGGNQPQHF. The CDR3 nucleotides read TGTGCCAGCAGCCAAGCAGGGGGGAACCAGCCCCAGCATTTT.

This clonotype has a handful of counts. The chain combines TRBV12-3 or TRBV12-4 with TRBJ1-1; tentative D call: TRBD1 (5 bases). The length of the CDR3 is 11 residues. The ends were cut back, 8 bases at V and 4 bases at J, with 8 bases in the middle. CDR3 bases: TGTGCCAGCCAGAGGGGCACTGAAGCTTTCTTT. Amino acids: CASQRGTEAFF.

Note on this clonotype: This CDR3 fails to terminate in the conserved phenylalanine or tryptophan, so it likely reflects a read error. The V and J genes are TRBV18 and TRBJ2-1, with D tentatively TRBD2 (6 bases). The CDR3 contains 15 residues. Germline values: CDR1 KGHSH, CDR2 LQKENI. V lost 1 base, J lost 3 bases, and 10 bases lay in between. The chain's CDR3 is CASSPLAVFYNEQFS. For the CDR3, the DNA is TGTGCCAGCTCACCACTAGCGGTCTTCTACAATGAGCAGTTCTCC.

Ten or more counts support this clonotype. V and J are TRBV6-5 and TRBJ1-3, with a tentative D call TRBD1 (5 bases). The CDR3 is 15 residues long. V was pared by 4 bases and J by 0 bases, with 10 bases between. The V gene's germline CDR1 is MNHEY and CDR2 SVGAGI. The CDR3 spells CASSFEGTSGNTIYF. The CDR3 DNA reads TGTGCCAGCAGTTTTGAGGGGACCTCTGGAAACACCATATATTTT.

The chain combines TRBV27 with TRBJ2-7; TRBD2 agrees at 10 bases. Trimming at V came to 2 bases and at J to 4 bases, leaving 11 bases not matched to a gene. Germline assignment: CDR1 MNHEY and CDR2 SMNVEV (reference sequence). The CDR3 totals 17 residues. The chain's CDR3 is CASSLRAEREGLYEQYF. The CDR3 coding sequence is TGTGCCAGCAGTTTAAGGGCGGAGCGGGAGGGCCTATACGAGCAGTACTTC.

This clonotype was detected ten times or more. The J gene is TRBJ1-3, the V gene TRBV6-5, with no clear D. Trimming stripped 4 bases from V and 2 bases from J, with 18 bases between. The germline V gene encodes CDR1 MNHEY and CDR2 SVGAGI. The length of the CDR3 is 17 residues. CDR3 DNA sequence: TGTGCCAGCAGTTTATCGGGCCCCAGTTCGACTGGAAACACCATATATTTT. Encoded protein: CASSLSGPSSTGNTIYF.

There are a few counts of this clonotype. The gene calls are TRBV25-1 and TRBJ1-6, with TRBD1 matching 8 bases. Losses at the gene ends were 5 bases for V and 5 bases for J; bases not matched to a gene: 2. The germline V gene has CDR1 MGHDK and CDR2 SYGVNS. This CDR3 is built from 14 residues. The CDR3 DNA reads TGTGCCAGCAGTACGGACAGGGATAATTCACCCCTCCACTTT. Translation: CASSTDRDNSPLHF.

This clonotype was found a few times. The V and J genes are TRBV18 and TRBJ1-1; no reliable D call. CDR3 length: 13 amino acids. With 5 bases removed from V and 0 bases from J, the gap between germline ends came to 7 bases. Germline CDR1 and CDR2: KGHSH and LQKENI. Here the CDR3 reads CASSSVLNTEAFF. The CDR3, as DNA: TGTGCCAGCTCATCAGTGCTGAACACTGAAGCTTTCTTT.

In its sample, this clonotype was seen a few times. The chain joins TRBV29-1 to TRBJ2-1, with D unclear. From germline, CDR1 is SQVTM and CDR2 ANQGSEA. The V end lost 4 bases, the J end lost 6 bases, and 13 bases lay between the germline ends. This CDR3 comprises 13 residues. This CDR3 reads CSVAGPSGNEQFF. CDR3 DNA sequence: TGCAGCGTTGCTGGCCCCTCGGGCAATGAGCAGTTCTTC.

This clonotype was seen more than once but under ten times. This chain links TRBV24-1 with TRBJ2-3, with 15 bases fitting TRBD2. The CDR3 consists of 19 residues. Germline V gives CDR1 KGHDR, CDR2 SFDVKD. V shed 6 bases, J shed 3 bases, and the junction held 12 bases outside the gene matches. Here the CDR3 DNA reads TGTGCCACCAGTTCAAACCCAGGACTAGCGGGAGGGCAGACAGATACGCAGTATTTT. Its protein product is CATSSNPGLAGGQTDTQYF.

This clonotype occurred many times. The chain uses TRBV2 and TRBJ1-6; no firm D call. Trimming removed 4 bases at V and 12 bases at J, with 10 bases between. CDR3 length: 12 residues. Germline-derived CDR1 and CDR2 are SNHLY and FYNNEI. CDR3 bases: TGTGCCAGCAGTGCCCCAGAGGGACCCCTCCACTTT. Translation: CASSAPEGPLHF. The entire variable domain, with the rest obtained from reference TRBV2 and TRBJ1-6, is as follows: EPEVTQTPSHQVTQMGQEVILRCVPISNHLYFYWYRQILGQKVEFLVSFYNNEISEKSEIFDDQFSVERPDGSNFTLKIRSTKLEDSAMYFCASSAPEGPLHFGNGTRLTVT.

This clonotype was counted a few times. The chain carries TRBV19 and TRBJ1-5; 8 positions match TRBD1. Unmatched junction bases numbered 14, after V lost 10 bases and J lost 0 bases. CDR3 size: 17 residues. Germline CDR1 and CDR2: LNHDA and SQIVND (reference sequence). CDR3 sequence: CATKGIDRGGSNQPQHF. DNA of the CDR3: TGTGCCACAAAAGGAATAGACAGGGGAGGTAGCAATCAGCCCCAGCATTTT.

This clonotype was seen more than once but under ten times. The chain uses TRBV19 and TRBJ2-1; the D call may be TRBD1 or TRBD2 (5 bases each). Trimming removed 5 bases from V and 9 bases from J, with 11 bases in between. Germline lookup yields CDR1 LNHDA and CDR2 SQIVND (reference sequence). This CDR3 spans 12 amino acids. CDR3 nucleotides: TGTGCCAGTAGTGAGGGGCTCCCTGAGCAGTTCTTC. Translating it yields CASSEGLPEQFF.